Listed here are 11 T cell receptor beta chains from one sample, sequenced in a study of blood T cell repertoires in COVID-19. This table comes from immunoSEQ multiplex PCR, and its TCRdb copy is limited to in-frame clones, with some not included. The data hold about 130,000 clones, with around 86% observed a single time. Sequencing used peripheral blood. The receptors were gathered from a woman between 45 and 60 years old who had recovered from COVID-19.

This chain joins TRBV13 and TRBJ2-7; 9 nucleotides align to TRBD2. Germline V gene sequence: CDR1 PRHDT, CDR2 FYEKMQ (reference sequence). CDR3 size: 14 residues. V was clipped by 5 bases and J by 2 bases; unmatched bases: 4. This chain's CDR3 is CASSVSGGTYEQYF. The CDR3 DNA is TGTGCCAGCAGCGTTAGCGGGGGAACCTACGAGCAGTACTTC.

The chain recombines TRBV24-1 with TRBJ2-5; TRBD2 matches 9 bases. The CDR3 spans 15 residues. CDR1 and CDR2 (germline): KGHDR, SFDVKD. The V and J ends lost 3 bases and 4 bases, in that order; junction bases with no gene match: 5. CDR3 sequence: CATSDPTSGRETQYF. CDR3 nucleotide sequence: TGTGCCACCAGTGATCCGACTAGCGGAAGAGAGACCCAGTACTTC.

The chain is built from TRBV3-1 (or the pseudogene TRBV3-2) and TRBJ2-7, with 7 positions matching TRBD2. Unmatched junction bases numbered 3, after V lost 1 base and J lost 6 bases. The CDR3 covers 13 residues. Germline CDR1 LGHDT, CDR2 YNNKEL (reference sequence). The DNA of the CDR3 is TGTGCCAGCAGCCAAGGGGGGAGGGGCGAGCAGTACTTC. Encoded protein: CASSQGGRGEQYF.

The gene calls are TRBV5-4 and TRBJ2-2; TRBD2 is a possible D gene (7 bases). The CDR3 is 16 amino acids. From germline, CDR1 is SGHNT and CDR2 YYREEE (reference sequence). Between the trimmed V and J ends, which lost 4 bases and 5 bases, there was a span of 18 bases. The CDR3 is CASSPGGQGWTGELFF. Here the CDR3 DNA reads TGTGCCAGCAGCCCCGGGGGGCAGGGTTGGACCGGGGAGCTGTTTTTT.

The chain uses TRBV19 and TRBJ2-6; D gene unclear. CDR1 LNHDA and CDR2 SQIVND come from the germline V gene (reference sequence). V dropped 2 bases and J dropped 0 bases, with 11 bases sitting between them. The CDR3 runs to 17 residues. Written as DNA, the CDR3 is TGTGCCAGTAGTATATGGGCCAAGCTCTCTGGGGCCAACGTCCTGACTTTC. It encodes CASSIWAKLSGANVLTF.

This clone appeared a single time. The chain recombines TRBV30 with TRBJ2-1, with D perhaps matching TRBD2 (6 bases). V was trimmed by 5 bases and J by 3 bases, leaving 20 bases between them. Germline-derived CDR1 and CDR2 are GTSNPN and SVGIG (reference sequence). The length of the CDR3 is 16 residues. CDR3 bases: TGTGCCTGGTGCGGTTTCGGAGGGGTGAACTACAATGAGCAGTTCTTC. This translates into CAWCGFGGVNYNEQFF.

This clone appeared a few times. The V call is TRBV1, the J call TRBJ2-1; the table's D call TRBD2 went unverified against the DNA. TRBV1 is a documented pseudogene. The CDR3 has 15 amino acids. Here the CDR3 DNA reads TGCACCAGCAATGTAGGGAGTCCTTCAGACAATGAGCAGTTCTTC. Amino acids: CTSNVGSPSDNEQFF.

The gene calls are TRBV27 and TRBJ1-2, with unresolved D. Germline loops: CDR1 MNHEY, CDR2 SMNVEV (reference sequence). V lost 5 bases, J lost 8 bases, and 18 bases lay in between. The CDR3 length is 14 residues. CDR3 nucleotide sequence: TGTGCCAGCAGTCCAAGACGGTCGTCAGGAGGCTACACCTTC. Amino acids: CASSPRRSSGGYTF.

The chain joins TRBV5-1 to TRBJ2-7; TRBD2 matches at 7 bases. This CDR3 region has 15 residues. V lost 3 bases to trimming and J lost 1 base; unmatched junction nucleotides: 7. CDR1 is SGHRS and CDR2 is YFSETQ in the germline V gene. The CDR3 coding sequence is TGCGCCAGCAGCTGGCCCCCGGGAGGATCCTACGAGCAGTACTTC. This codes for CASSWPPGGSYEQYF.

The chain combines TRBV5-1 with TRBJ2-1, with 7 positions matching TRBD2. The germline CDR1 and CDR2 sequences are SGHRS and YFSETQ. V trimming: 4 bases; J trimming: 6 bases; junction bases outside the gene matches: 7. This CDR3 has 14 residues. The CDR3 sequence: CASSAGTILNEQFF. The CDR3 DNA reads as TGCGCCAGCAGCGCCGGGACTATTCTCAATGAGCAGTTCTTC. Combining the CDR3 with reference TRBV5-1 and TRBJ2-1 gives the whole variable domain KAGVTQTPRYLIKTRGQQVTLSCSPISGHRSVSWYQQTPGQGLQFLFEYFSETQRNKGNFPGRFSGRQFSNSRSEMNVSTLELGDSALYLCASSAGTILNEQFFGPGTRLTVL.

The V gene is TRBV11-2, the J gene TRBJ2-2; 8 nucleotides match TRBD1. V shed 6 bases, J shed 7 bases, and the junction held 10 bases outside the gene matches. Germline lookup yields CDR1 SGHAT and CDR2 FQNNGV. CDR3 length: 15 amino acids. In nucleotides, the CDR3 is TGTGCCAGCAGAGCTGTCAGGGGGCGAAGCGGGGAGCTGTTTTTT. Translating gives CASRAVRGRSGELFF.